The T cell receptor beta chain under discussion was sequenced for a study of post-analysis software for immune sequencing data. The study's findings and limits: Strong co-clustering by F measure linked samples that shared a preparation batch. A handful of TRBV segments were significantly more frequent in patients than in controls. TRBV5-6, TRBV5-1 and TRBV20-1 were among these segments.

Presence of unique molecular identifiers characterized the TCR beta cDNA libraries. T cells numbering about 0.85 to 10 million yielded cDNA molecules that totaled approximately 500,000. A single record per CDR3 protein comes from TCRdb applying MiXCR to the PCR reads. The sample lists some 690,000 distinct CDR3 sequences, 30% occurring once. A note on this clonotype: Its specificity is not known.

Deletions cut 3 bases from V and 9 bases from J, with 17 bases between. CDR1 is DFQATT, CDR2 SNEGSKA, per germline (reference sequence). The CDR3 covers 14 residues. The sequenced sample was blood. The clonotype comes from a girl between 10 and 17 years old with multiple sclerosis. This chain links TRBV20-1 with TRBJ2-2, with D possibly matching TRBD2 (6 bases). The CDR3 reads CSASGRGAGRELFF. CDR3 in DNA: TGCAGTGCTAGTGGGCGGGGAGCCGGCAGGGAGCTGTTTTTT.